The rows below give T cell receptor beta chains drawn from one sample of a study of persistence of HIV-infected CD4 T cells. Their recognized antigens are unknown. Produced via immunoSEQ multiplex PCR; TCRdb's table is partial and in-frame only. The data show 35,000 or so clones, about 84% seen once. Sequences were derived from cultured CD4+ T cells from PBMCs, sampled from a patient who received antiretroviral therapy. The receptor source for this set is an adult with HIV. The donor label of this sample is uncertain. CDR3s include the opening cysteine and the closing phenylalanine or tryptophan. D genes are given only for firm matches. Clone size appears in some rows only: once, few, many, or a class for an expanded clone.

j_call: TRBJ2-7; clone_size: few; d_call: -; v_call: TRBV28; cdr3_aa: CASSFGGFVNGYEQYF; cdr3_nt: TGTGCCAGCAGTTTTGGGGGTTTTGTTAACGGCTACGAGCAGTACTTC
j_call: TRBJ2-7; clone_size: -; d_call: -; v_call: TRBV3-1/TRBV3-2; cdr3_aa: CASSQYSLTYF; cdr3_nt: TGTGCCAGCAGCCAATACAGTCTTACTTACTTC
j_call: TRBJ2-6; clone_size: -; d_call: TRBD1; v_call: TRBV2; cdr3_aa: CAQTGGGAGANVLTF; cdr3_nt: TGTGCCCAGACAGGGGGCGGCGCTGGGGCCAACGTCCTGACTTTC
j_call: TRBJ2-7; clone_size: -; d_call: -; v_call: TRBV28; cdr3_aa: CASIGSNGGGTYEQYF; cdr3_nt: TGTGCCAGCATCGGCAGTAATGGGGGGGGCACCTACGAGCAGTACTTC
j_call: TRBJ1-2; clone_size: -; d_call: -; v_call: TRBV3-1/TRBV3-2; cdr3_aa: CASSHPGRNYGYTF; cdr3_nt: TGTGCCAGCAGCCACCCCGGGCGGAACTATGGCTACACCTTC
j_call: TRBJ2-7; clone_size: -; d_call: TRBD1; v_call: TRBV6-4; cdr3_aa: CASFQTGGLYEQYF; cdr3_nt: TGTGCCAGCTTCCAGACAGGGGGCTTATACGAGCAGTACTTC
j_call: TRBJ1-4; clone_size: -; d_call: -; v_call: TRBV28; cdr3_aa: CASSFIPQFQNEKLFF; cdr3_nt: TGTGCCAGCAGTTTCATTCCGCAGTTTCAAAATGAAAAACTGTTTTTT
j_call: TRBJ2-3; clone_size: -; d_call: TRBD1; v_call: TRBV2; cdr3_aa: CASSPDRAWDTQYF; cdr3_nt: TGTGCCAGCAGTCCGGACAGGGCGTGGGATACGCAGTATTTT
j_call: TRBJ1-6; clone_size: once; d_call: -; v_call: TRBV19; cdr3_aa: CASSISQDNSPLHF; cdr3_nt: TGTGCCAGTAGTATAAGCCAGGATAATTCACCCCTCCACTTT
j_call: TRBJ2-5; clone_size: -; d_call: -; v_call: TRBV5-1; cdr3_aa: CASGSRGQETQYF; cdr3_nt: TGCGCCAGCGGGTCGCGGGGTCAAGAGACCCAGTACTTC
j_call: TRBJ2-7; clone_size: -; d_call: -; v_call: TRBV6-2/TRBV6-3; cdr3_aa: CASSYRREAYEQYF; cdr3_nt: TGTGCCAGCAGTTACCGCAGGGAAGCCTACGAGCAGTACTTC
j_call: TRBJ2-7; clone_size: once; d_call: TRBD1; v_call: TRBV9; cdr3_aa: CASSEGPGTGSYEQYF; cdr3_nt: TGTGCCAGCAGCGAGGGCCCCGGGACAGGATCCTACGAGCAGTACTTC
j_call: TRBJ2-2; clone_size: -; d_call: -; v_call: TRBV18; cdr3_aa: CASSPLTQINTGELFF; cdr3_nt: TGTGCCAGCTCACCACTTACGCAGATCAACACCGGGGAGCTGTTTTTT
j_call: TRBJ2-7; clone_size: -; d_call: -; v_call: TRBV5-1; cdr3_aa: CASSSTDRAYEQYF; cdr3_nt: TGCGCCAGCAGTTCTACGGACCGTGCCTACGAGCAGTACTTC
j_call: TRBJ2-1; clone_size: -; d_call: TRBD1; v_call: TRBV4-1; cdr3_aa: CASSTPGGSYNEQFF; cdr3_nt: TGCGCCAGCAGCACCCCAGGGGGATCCTACAATGAGCAGTTCTTC
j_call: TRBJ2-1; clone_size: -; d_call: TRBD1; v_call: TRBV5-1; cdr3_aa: CASSSPRGRDREYNEQFF; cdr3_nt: TGCGCCAGCAGCTCGCCGAGGGGCCGGGACAGGGAATACAATGAGCAGTTCTTC
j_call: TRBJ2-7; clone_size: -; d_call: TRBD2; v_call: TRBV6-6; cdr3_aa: CASSLRTSGGLPSYEQYF; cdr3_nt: TGTGCCAGCAGTCTAAGAACTAGCGGGGGGCTTCCCTCCTACGAGCAGTACTTC
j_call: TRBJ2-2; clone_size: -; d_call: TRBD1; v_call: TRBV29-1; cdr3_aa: CSVEGGQGFKNTGELFF; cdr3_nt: TGCAGCGTTGAAGGGGGACAGGGGTTCAAGAACACCGGGGAGCTGTTTTTT
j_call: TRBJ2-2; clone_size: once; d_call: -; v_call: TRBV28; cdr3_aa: CASSTRGANTGELFF; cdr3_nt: TGTGCCAGCAGTACAAGGGGGGCGAACACCGGGGAGCTGTTTTTT
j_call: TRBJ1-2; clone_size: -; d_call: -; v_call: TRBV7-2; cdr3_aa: CASSPAAGDYGYTF; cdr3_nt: TGTGCCAGCAGCCCCGCGGCAGGGGACTATGGCTACACCTTC
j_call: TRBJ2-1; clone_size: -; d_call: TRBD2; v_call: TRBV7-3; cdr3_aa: CASSVRGGTSSYNEQFF; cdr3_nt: TGTGCCAGCAGCGTCCGCGGGGGAACCAGCTCCTACAATGAGCAGTTCTTC